This paragraph covers one TCR beta chain sequence. Its antigen is unidentified. Trimming removed 0 bases from V and 2 bases from J, with 10 bases in between. CDR1 and CDR2 from the germline V gene are MNHEY and SMNVEV (reference sequence). The CDR3 is 15 residues long. TCRdb's table, derived via immunoSEQ multiplex PCR, lists solely in-frame clones and lacks some. The sample shows around 14,000 clones, approximately 91% of them seen only once. The entry originates in a study of chemoradiotherapy in HPV16-positive cancers. Findings of the study overall: Non-HPV-specific T cells did not expand in tumors during treatment, whereas candidate HPV-specific clones and E7-related motifs did.

The sample consisted of blood, taken from a patient who underwent chemoradiotherapy. The genes are TRBV27 and TRBJ1-2, with D hard to call. The sequence was collected from a human donor with HPV-associated anogenital cancer. As DNA, the CDR3 is TGTGCCAGCAGTTTATCGTCGTTCAGGAACTATGGCTACACCTTC. Protein: CASSLSSFRNYGYTF.